This TCR beta chain was identified in a study of tumor-infiltrating lymphocytes in primary liver carcinoma. Extraction of RNA together with DNA used about 17-30 mg of unsorted bulk tissue. Per the germline V gene, CDR1 is SGHAT and CDR2 is FQNNGV. This CDR3 comprises 15 residues. Whole-study results and caveats: Tumor-adjacent and tumor-blood pairs overlapped less than tumor region pairs did.

Reverse transcription of approximately 500 ng total RNA with a constant-region primer produced TCR beta cDNA. Investigators got TCR beta libraries out of three nested multiplex PCR rounds, done with slightly modified ARM-PCR. A C-beta reverse primer and TRBV1-TRBV30 forward primers served in each of the first two PCR rounds, at approximately 10 cycles apiece. TCRdb re-called the multiplex PCR reads through MiXCR, storing one row per CDR3 protein. This table holds some 55,000 distinct CDR3 sequences, 60% to 75% found once. Remarks on this clonotype: Its target is not known. One end of the junction fails to match germline, which may point to a read error.

This TCR derives from a middle-aged man with primary liver carcinoma and hepatitis B virus infection. The chain uses TRBV11-2 and TRBJ2-7; TRBD2 might be the D (5 bases). Sequenced material: liver tumor tissue from sampling region 2. Subset noted: tumor region T2, inferior pole. CDR3 protein: CTSTPLEAAHNERYF. The CDR3 nucleotides are TGTACCAGCACCCCATTGGAAGCGGCCCACAACGAGCGGTACTTC.